One and the same sample provided the 24 T cell receptor beta chains below, sequenced in a study of T cell repertoires in aging, cancer and after chemotherapy. Peripheral blood genomic DNA, not sorted cells or RNA, was the template. Multiplex touch-down PCR with TRB-A/B primers amplified rearranged V-D-J TRB sequences. TCRdb redid the calling of the multiplex PCR reads with MiXCR, one entry per CDR3 protein. The data show fewer than 2,000 distinct CDR3 sequences, around a third seen once. Material: blood. These receptors came from a human donor with a blood cancer.

This clonotype was detected a few times. The rearrangement joins TRBV20-1 to TRBJ2-2; D unclear. V was trimmed by 3 bases and J by 4 bases, leaving 9 bases between them. The germline gives CDR1 DFQATT, CDR2 SNEGSKA (reference sequence). The CDR3 consists of 13 residues. As DNA, the CDR3 is TGCAGTGCTAGCCGCACGCGCACCGGGGAGCTGTTTTTT. Amino acids: CSASRTRTGELFF.

By proportion, this clonotype is medium-sized. This chain links TRBV11-1 with TRBJ2-7; TRBD2 matches at 7 bases. This CDR3 is 14 amino acids long. The ends lost 5 bases at V and 4 bases at J; junction bases unmatched: 8. Per the germline V gene, CDR1 is SGHAT and CDR2 is FQDESV (reference sequence). CDR3 protein: CASSTRAGGYEQYF. The CDR3 region has the DNA TGTGCCAGCAGCACCCGGGCCGGGGGGTACGAGCAGTACTTC. Using reference TRBV11-1 and TRBJ2-7 for the parts outside the CDR3, the full variable domain is EAEVAQSPRYKITEKSQAVAFWCDPISGHATLYWYRQILGQGPELLVQFQDESVVDDSQLPKDRFSAERLKGVDSTLKIQPAELGDSAMYLCASSTRAGGYEQYFGPGTRLTVT.

In this sample, this clonotype is medium-sized. The chain employs TRBV6-5 and TRBJ1-1, with 7 bases that match TRBD1. The V and J ends lost 0 bases and 5 bases, in that order; junction bases with no gene match: 6. CDR1 and CDR2 (germline): MNHEY, SVGAGI. The length of the CDR3 is 15 residues. This chain's CDR3 is CASSYSRAGGTEAFF. The DNA for the CDR3 is TGTGCCAGCAGTTACTCGAGGGCAGGGGGGACTGAAGCTTTCTTT.

By sample fraction, this clonotype is medium-sized. No DNA is shown, since the ends of the CDR3 on it are uncertain; the CDR3 is the one TCRdb lists. This chain connects TRBV7-5 to TRBJ1-4; TRBD1, the table's D call, was not compared with the DNA. TRBV7-5 is a pseudogene segment. The CDR3 has 18 residues if both end residues are counted. The CDR3 loop is CISVSEATNDREMEKLFF.

In its sample, this clonotype was seen a few times. The rearrangement joins TRBV19 to TRBJ1-2; tentative D call: TRBD1 (6 bases). Germline V gene lookup returns CDR1 LNHDA and CDR2 SQIVND (reference sequence). The CDR3 loop spans 16 amino acids. Trimming removed 2 bases at V and 1 base at J, with 14 bases between. The CDR3 DNA reads TGTGCCAGTAGTATATTCGGCAGGGGTTTTAACTATGGCTACACCTTC. It codes for CASSIFGRGFNYGYTF.

Relative to its sample, this clonotype is medium-sized (0.01 to 0.1%). The V gene is TRBV5-6, the J gene TRBJ2-7; no clear D gene. The CDR3 has 16 residues. V lost 3 bases, J lost 3 bases, and 19 bases lay in between. Germline CDR1 is SGHDT and CDR2 is YYEEEE. The CDR3 DNA follows: TGTGCCAGCAGCTCCTCCGAGGCCAAGAGGAGCTACGAGCAGTACTTC. Its translation: CASSSSEAKRSYEQYF.

This clonotype was detected a few times. This chain links TRBV30 with TRBJ1-5; D possibly corresponds to TRBD1 (5 bases). The V end lost 1 base, the J end lost 0 bases, and 13 bases lay between the germline ends. The CDR3 consists of 16 residues. The germline CDR1 and CDR2 sequences are GTSNPN and SVGIG (reference sequence). The CDR3 DNA is TGTGCCTGGAGTGACCCCGGGACGGATAGCAATCAGCCCCAGCATTTT. Its translation is CAWSDPGTDSNQPQHF.

This clonotype was counted a few times. The V gene is TRBV6-5, the J gene TRBJ1-1, with D possibly being TRBD1 (6 bases). The V end lost 0 bases, the J end lost 4 bases, and 15 bases lay between the germline ends. Germline values: CDR1 MNHEY, CDR2 SVGAGI. The CDR3 is 16 residues long. The CDR3 protein is CASSYSYGRGSTEAFF. In DNA form, the CDR3 reads TGTGCCAGCAGTTACTCGTACGGCAGGGGTTCCACTGAAGCTTTCTTT.

Sample share makes this clonotype large. The gene calls are TRBV6-2 or TRBV6-3 and TRBJ2-1; no reliable D call. Germline-derived CDR1 and CDR2 are MNHEY and SVGEGT. Deletions cut 7 bases from V and 4 bases from J, with 8 bases between. CDR3 size: 12 residues. The CDR3 loop is CASTRRYNEQFF. For the CDR3, the DNA is TGTGCCAGCACAAGAAGGTACAATGAGCAGTTCTTC.

The rearrangement uses TRBV6-1 and TRBJ1-3; possibly TRBD1 for D (6 bases). Germline values: CDR1 MNHNS, CDR2 SASEGT. Trimming left V 5 bases short and J 5 bases short, with 22 bases between. There are 17 residues in the CDR3. This CDR3 reads CASSIPGQGISRNTIYF. In DNA, the CDR3 is TGTGCCAGCAGTATCCCAGGCCAGGGGATAAGTAGAAACACCATATATTTT.

This clonotype is labeled large. V gene TRBV30 combines with J gene TRBJ2-2; D remains ambiguous. This CDR3 is built from 13 residues. The V gene lost 4 bases and the J gene lost 6 bases, with 12 bases spanning the gap. Germline loops: CDR1 GTSNPN, CDR2 SVGIG (reference sequence). The CDR3 region is CAWNRVIPGELFF. CDR3 sequence (DNA): TGTGCCTGGAATCGGGTGATACCCGGGGAGCTGTTTTTT. Complete variable domain (other parts from reference TRBV30 and TRBJ2-2): SQTIHQWPATLVQPVGSPLSLECTVEGTSNPNLYWYRQAAGRGLQLLFYSVGIGQISSEVPQNLSASRPQDRQFILSSKKLLLSDSGFYLCAWNRVIPGELFFGEGSRLTVL.

The rearrangement uses TRBV12-3 or TRBV12-4 and TRBJ2-1; D gene uncertain. V was trimmed by 0 bases and J by 10 bases, leaving 10 bases between them. The CDR3 runs to 13 residues. As DNA, the CDR3 is TGTGCCAGCAGTTTAGCTCGTGAAAGAGAGCAGTTCTTC. It encodes CASSLAREREQFF.

This clonotype was counted between two and nine times. V gene TRBV6-6 combines with J gene TRBJ2-2; D uncertain. The length of the CDR3 is 16 residues. CDR1 MNHNY and CDR2 SVGAGI come from the germline V gene (reference sequence). V lost 5 bases to trimming and J lost 1 base, with 14 bases between them. Written as DNA, the CDR3 is TGTGCCAGCAGTCCTATGACTCTTTTGAACACCGGGGAGCTGTTTTTT. Protein product: CASSPMTLLNTGELFF.

This chain uses TRBV29-1 with TRBJ2-3; 11 bases match TRBD1. The V and J ends lost 5 bases and 3 bases, in that order; junction bases with no gene match: 10. In germline, CDR1 is SQVTM, CDR2 ANQGSEA. The CDR3 is 16 amino acids. Written as DNA, the CDR3 is TGCAGCGTTCTAAGGTGGGGGACAGGGGGAACAGATACGCAGTATTTT. Amino acid sequence: CSVLRWGTGGTDTQYF.

Notes on this clonotype: With a much larger clone just one base away, this may be a read error. The J gene is TRBJ1-1, the V gene TRBV29-1; a weak D match, TRBD1 (5 bases). Germline V lookup: CDR1 SQVTM, CDR2 ANQGSEA. This CDR3 is 13 amino acids long. CDR3 in amino acids: CSVSSGTNTEAYF. CDR3 coding DNA: TGCAGCGTTTCTAGCGGGACGAACACTGAAGCTTACTTT. Combining the CDR3 with reference TRBV29-1 and TRBJ1-1 gives the whole variable domain SAVISQKPSRDICQRGTSLTIQCQVDSQVTMMFWYRQQPGQSLTLIATANQGSEATYESGFVIDKFPISRPNLTFSTLTVSNMSPEDSSIYLCSVSSGTNTEAYFGQGTRLTVV.

CDR3 DNA: TGTGCCAGTAGTATAGATAGAGGAACAGGGGAAGCTTTCTTT. Encoded protein: CASSIDRGTGEAFF. This rearrangement joins TRBV19 to TRBJ1-1; maybe TRBD1 (6 bases). The germline V and J ends were trimmed by 0 bases and 8 bases, with 13 bases remaining between them. Germline-derived CDR1 and CDR2 are LNHDA and SQIVND (reference sequence). This CDR3 spans 14 amino acids.

In this sample, this clonotype turned up a few times. J is TRBJ1-1 and V is TRBV6-5, with D possibly being TRBD1 (5 bases). The V end lost 2 bases, the J end lost 10 bases, and 11 bases lay between the germline ends. The CDR3 extends over 12 amino acids. Germline-derived CDR1 and CDR2 are MNHEY and SVGAGI. The CDR3 sequence is CASSYNPGTAFF. The CDR3 DNA reads TGTGCCAGCAGTTACAACCCCGGGACAGCTTTCTTT.

By share, this clonotype ranks as medium-sized. The chain links TRBV27 to TRBJ2-1; 10 bases are shared with TRBD2. The CDR3 spans 16 residues. The germline CDR1 and CDR2 sequences are MNHEY and SMNVEV (reference sequence). J gave up 4 bases and V 6 bases, and 9 bases lay outside the gene matches. The CDR3 DNA sequence: TGTGCCAGCAGACCGACTAGCGGGCCTCGTTACAATGAGCAGTTCTTC. Translating gives CASRPTSGPRYNEQFF.

By proportion, this clonotype is large. The chain joins TRBV27 to TRBJ2-6; D ambiguous. Germline V CDR1 and CDR2: MNHEY, SMNVEV (reference sequence). The length of the CDR3 is 13 residues. Trimming took off 6 bases at V and 3 bases at J, with 6 bases between the two ends. This CDR3 is CASRVDGANVLTF. CDR3 nucleotide sequence: TGTGCCAGCAGGGTGGATGGGGCCAACGTCCTGACTTTC.

This chain uses TRBV12-3 or TRBV12-4 with TRBJ2-7; D gene uncertain. V gave up 6 bases and J gave up 3 bases, with 6 bases separating them. The CDR3 has 11 amino acids. The CDR3 is CASSESYEQYF. The CDR3 nucleotides are TGTGCCAGCAGCGAAAGCTACGAGCAGTACTTC.

The V and J genes are TRBV19 and TRBJ1-2; possibly TRBD1 for D (5 bases). The CDR3 is 14 residues long. Germline CDR1 and CDR2: LNHDA and SQIVND (reference sequence). Trimming left V 3 bases short and J 4 bases short, with 12 bases between. The DNA for the CDR3 is TGTGCCAGTAGTATTGGTCCTGGGGGCTATGGCTACACCTTC. Translated: CASSIGPGGYGYTF.

V and J are TRBV7-2 and TRBJ2-1, with TRBD1 identical over 11 bases. Germline CDR1 is SGHTA and CDR2 is FQGNSA. V trimming: 5 bases; J trimming: 2 bases; junction bases outside the gene matches: 2. This CDR3 region has 15 residues. CDR3: CASSAGQGAYNEQFF. The CDR3 nucleotides read TGTGCCAGCAGCGCGGGACAGGGGGCCTACAATGAGCAGTTCTTC. The complete variable domain, with remaining parts taken from reference TRBV7-2 and TRBJ2-1, reads GAGVSQSPSNKVTEKGKDVELRCDPISGHTALYWYRQSLGQGLEFLIYFQGNSAPDKSGLPSDRFSAERTGGSVSTLTIQRTQQEDSAVYLCASSAGQGAYNEQFFGPGTRLTVL.

V gene TRBV6-5 combines with J gene TRBJ2-6; 7 bases line up with TRBD1. The CDR3 runs to 18 residues. Germline trimming cut 7 bases from V and 3 bases from J; bases unmatched to any gene: 15. From germline, CDR1 is MNHEY and CDR2 SVGAGI. The CDR3 sequence: CASTLGTVGPNGANVLTF. DNA for the CDR3: TGTGCCAGCACCCTAGGGACAGTGGGGCCCAATGGGGCCAACGTCCTGACTTTC.

Regarding this clonotype: This may stem from a read error, because a much larger clone lies one nucleotide away. V gene TRBV10-3 combines with J gene TRBJ2-7, with D tentatively TRBD1 (5 bases). The CDR3 totals 15 residues. The germline V gene encodes CDR1 ENHRY and CDR2 SYGVKD. V lost 0 bases, J lost 4 bases, and 13 bases lay in between. The CDR3 bases are TGTGCCATCAGTGAGTCGAGGTGGGGCTCTTACGAGCAGTACTTC. It specifies CAISESRWGSYEQYF.